The 23 T cell receptor beta chains listed next were all sequenced from one sample in a study of OX40 agonist ivuxolimab in advanced cancers. Data came from immunoSEQ multiplex PCR; TCRdb stores just in-frame clones and leaves some out. The sample includes tens of thousands of clones, around nine tenths of them seen just once. This specimen was CD4+ or CD8+ T cells sorted from blood, taken in a trial of the OX40 agonist ivuxolimab. These receptors all stem from an adult with an advanced solid tumor such as melanoma, head and neck, liver or kidney cancer.

This CDR3 reads CASRPPGTYEQYF. As DNA, the CDR3 is TGTGCCAGCAGACCCCCGGGAACCTACGAGCAGTACTTC. The gene calls are TRBV6-5 and TRBJ2-7, with D possibly being TRBD2 (5 bases). Trimming stripped 6 bases from V and 2 bases from J, with 11 bases between. Germline values: CDR1 MNHEY, CDR2 SVGAGI. The CDR3 loop spans 13 amino acids.

This chain joins TRBV6-5 and TRBJ1-1, with 8 bases aligning to TRBD1. The V segment lost 6 bases and the J segment 8 bases; nucleotides outside the gene matches: 8. CDR1 MNHEY and CDR2 SVGAGI come from the germline V gene. The CDR3 consists of 13 residues. CDR3 amino acids: CASSLPGTGEAFF. CDR3 DNA: TGTGCCAGCAGCCTCCCCGGGACAGGAGAAGCTTTCTTT.

The chain combines TRBV6-5 with TRBJ1-4, with 7 bases fitting TRBD1. V shed 8 bases and J 7 bases; nucleotides not matched to a gene: 7. The germline V gene encodes CDR1 MNHEY and CDR2 SVGAGI. This CDR3 is 13 amino acids long. The CDR3 nucleotides read TGTGCCAGCGCGACAGGGTGGGGTGAAAAACTGTTTTTT. Encoded protein: CASATGWGEKLFF.

The chain combines TRBV27 with TRBJ2-7; 15 nucleotides match TRBD2. Trimming at V came to 5 bases and at J to 8 bases, leaving 7 bases not matched to a gene. Germline loops: CDR1 MNHEY, CDR2 SMNVEV (reference sequence). The CDR3 has 15 residues. CDR3 residues: CASSPSGTSGRKQYF. CDR3 sequence (DNA): TGTGCCAGCAGTCCATCCGGGACTAGCGGGAGGAAGCAGTACTTC.

J is TRBJ1-1 and V is TRBV9; the D is unclear. V was cut by 4 bases and J by 1 base, with 17 bases left in between. Germline CDR1 SGDLS, CDR2 YYNGEE. The CDR3 sequence is 16 residues long. CDR3 in amino acids: CASSPRAGAENTEAFF. DNA for the CDR3: TGTGCCAGCAGCCCACGAGCGGGCGCCGAGAACACTGAAGCTTTCTTT. Based on the CDR3 plus reference TRBV9 and TRBJ1-1, the full variable domain is DSGVTQTPKHLITATGQRVTLRCSPRSGDLSVYWYQQSLDQGLQFLIQYYNGEERAKGNILERFSAQQFPDLHSELNLSSLELGDSALYFCASSPRAGAENTEAFFGQGTRLTVV.

V is TRBV10-2 and J is TRBJ2-7; TRBD1 might be the D (6 bases). CDR1 is WSHSY and CDR2 is SAAADI in the germline V gene. The germline V and J ends were trimmed by 5 bases and 7 bases, with 15 bases remaining between them. CDR3 length equals 13 residues. Here the CDR3 DNA reads TGCGCCAGCAGTCAACAGGGACCGAGTGAGCAGTACTTC. Amino acid sequence: CASSQQGPSEQYF.

V usage is TRBV29-1 and J usage is TRBJ2-7; D unclear. Trimming took off 7 bases at V and 1 base at J, with 11 bases between the two ends. The CDR3 is made up of 12 amino acids. Germline CDR1 SQVTM, CDR2 ANQGSEA. CDR3 sequence: CSALASSYEQYF. As DNA, the CDR3 is TGCAGCGCCCTCGCATCATCCTACGAGCAGTACTTC.

The chain couples TRBV7-6 to TRBJ1-5; D remains unclear. The CDR3 contains 14 residues. With 1 base removed from V and 3 bases from J, the gap between germline ends came to 7 bases. The V gene's germline CDR1 is SGHVS and CDR2 FNYEAQ. The CDR3 sequence is CASSLGGINQPQHF. In DNA, the CDR3 is TGTGCCAGCAGCTTAGGGGGAATCAATCAGCCCCAGCATTTT.

The rearrangement uses TRBV18 and TRBJ1-4; D ambiguous. The CDR3 consists of 14 residues. CDR1 and CDR2 (germline): KGHSH, LQKENI. Trimming stripped 3 bases from V and 5 bases from J, with 10 bases between. CDR3 in DNA: TGTGCCAGCTCACCTTCTCTAAACAATGAAAAACTGTTTTTT. It translates to CASSPSLNNEKLFF.

V is TRBV6-6 and J is TRBJ1-2; maybe TRBD1 (5 bases). Trimming removed 7 bases at V and 1 base at J, with 13 bases between. The germline CDR1 and CDR2 sequences are MNHNY and SVGAGI (reference sequence). The CDR3 is 14 residues long. CDR3 loop: CASIPGVNNYGYTF. The DNA of the CDR3 is TGTGCCAGCATCCCGGGGGTAAATAACTATGGCTACACCTTC.

The J gene is TRBJ2-7, the V gene TRBV28, with D perhaps TRBD1 or TRBD2 (5 bases each). The germline V gene has CDR1 MDHEN and CDR2 SYDVKM. With 6 bases removed from V and 0 bases from J, the gap between germline ends came to 12 bases. The CDR3 has 14 residues. The CDR3 nucleotides read TGTGCCAGCAGCTCGAGGGACCTCTCCTACGAGCAGTACTTC. Translated, it gives CASSSRDLSYEQYF.

The CDR3 region has the DNA TGTGCCAGCAGCTCCGGGACAGACTATGGCTACACCTTC. Protein product: CASSSGTDYGYTF. J is TRBJ1-2 and V is TRBV6-6, with 7 bases identical to TRBD1. Unmatched junction bases numbered 4, after V lost 6 bases and J lost 3 bases. Germline loops: CDR1 MNHNY, CDR2 SVGAGI (reference sequence). This CDR3 comprises 13 residues.

The chain joins TRBV5-8 to TRBJ2-3; D tentatively reads TRBD1 or TRBD2 (5 bases each). Germline CDR1 and CDR2: SGHTS and YDEGEE. With 1 base removed from V and 4 bases from J, the gap between germline ends came to 16 bases. The CDR3 spans 16 residues. CDR3 nucleotide sequence: TGTGCCAGCAGCTTGATTAGTTTAGGGACCGCAGATACGCAGTATTTT. It encodes CASSLISLGTADTQYF. The full variable domain, with the rest looked up from reference TRBV5-8 and TRBJ2-3, is EAGVTQSPTHLIKTRGQQATLRCSPISGHTSVYWYQQALGLGLQFLLWYDEGEERNRGNFPPRFSGRQFPNYSSELNVNALELEDSALYLCASSLISLGTADTQYFGPGTRLTVL.

This chain connects TRBV4-2 to TRBJ2-5, with TRBD2 identical over 8 bases. Looked up from germline, CDR1 is LGHNA and CDR2 is YNFKEQ. The length of the CDR3 is 17 residues. V gave up 1 base and J gave up 5 bases; unmatched junction bases: 12. CDR3 loop: CASSQGGHAGGTETQYF. CDR3 sequence (DNA): TGTGCCAGCAGCCAAGGTGGTCATGCGGGAGGAACTGAGACCCAGTACTTC.

The CDR3 DNA sequence: TGTGCCAGCAGCTCCGCCCTAGGGGGGGTGCAGTATTTT. This translates into CASSSALGGVQYF. This rearrangement joins TRBV7-2 to TRBJ2-3, with D tentatively TRBD2 (7 bases). The germline V gene has CDR1 SGHTA and CDR2 FQGNSA. The CDR3 sequence is 13 residues long. Between the trimmed V and J ends, which lost 4 bases and 11 bases, there was a span of 16 bases. Looking up the rest from reference TRBV7-2 and TRBJ2-3 gives the full variable domain: GAGVSQSPSNKVTEKGKDVELRCDPISGHTALYWYRQSLGQGLEFLIYFQGNSAPDKSGLPSDRFSAERTGGSVSTLTIQRTQQEDSAVYLCASSSALGGVQYFGPGTRLTVL.

The chain is built from TRBV5-6 and TRBJ2-1; D is perhaps TRBD1 or TRBD2 (6 bases each). V dropped 4 bases and J dropped 12 bases, with 20 bases sitting between them. The germline gives CDR1 SGHDT, CDR2 YYEEEE. This CDR3 comprises 14 residues. As DNA, the CDR3 is TGTGCCAGCAGCCACCCCACAGGGAGGAAAGGGCAGTTCTTC. Protein product: CASSHPTGRKGQFF. Combining the CDR3 with reference TRBV5-6 and TRBJ2-1 gives the whole variable domain DAGVTQSPTHLIKTRGQQVTLRCSPKSGHDTVSWYQQALGQGPQFIFQYYEEEERQRGNFPDRFSGHQFPNYSSELNVNALLLGDSALYLCASSHPTGRKGQFFGPGTRLTVL.

This chain joins TRBV25-1 and TRBJ1-5, with 12 positions matching TRBD1. The CDR3 totals 16 residues. The germline V gene encodes CDR1 MGHDK and CDR2 SYGVNS. V shed 7 bases and J 2 bases; nucleotides not matched to a gene: 6. Here the CDR3 reads CASKGTGGMGNQPQHF. The CDR3 DNA sequence: TGTGCCAGCAAGGGGACAGGGGGCATGGGCAATCAGCCCCAGCATTTT.

The V and J genes are TRBV5-8 and TRBJ2-7; D unclear. CDR1 is SGHTS, CDR2 YDEGEE, per germline. V was trimmed by 0 bases and J by 1 base, leaving 11 bases between them. There are 15 residues in the CDR3. In nucleotides, the CDR3 is TGTGCCAGCAGCTTGGGGGTAGCCGGGTCCTACGAGCAGTACTTC. Translated, it gives CASSLGVAGSYEQYF.

The rearrangement joins TRBV19 to TRBJ1-2, with D possibly TRBD1 on 6 matching bases. V shed 3 bases and J shed 3 bases, with 14 bases lying between them. Germline-derived CDR1 and CDR2 are LNHDA and SQIVND (reference sequence). CDR3 length equals 15 residues. CDR3 loop: CASSIYRVGDYGYTF. In DNA, the CDR3 is TGTGCCAGTAGTATCTACAGGGTTGGCGACTATGGCTACACCTTC.

This chain uses TRBV7-9 with TRBJ1-3, with 9 bases identical to TRBD1. Germline V gives CDR1 SEHNR, CDR2 FQNEAQ (reference sequence). The CDR3 loop spans 18 amino acids. After removal of 2 bases from V and 6 bases from J, the junction contained 14 bases not matched to a gene. CDR3 in amino acids: CASSLLGQGTARENTIYF. CDR3 bases: TGTGCCAGCAGCTTATTGGGACAGGGAACAGCTAGAGAAAACACCATATATTTT.

This sequence joins TRBV29-1 and TRBJ2-3, with 7 nucleotides matching TRBD1. The trim removed 6 bases at V and 2 bases at J, leaving 5 bases unmatched. The germline V gene encodes CDR1 SQVTM and CDR2 ANQGSEA. The CDR3 is 13 amino acids. The CDR3 nucleotides are TGCAGCGTCGTCGACAGGGCCACAGATACGCAGTATTTT. Amino acids: CSVVDRATDTQYF.

In this sample, this clone turned up once. The chain employs TRBV7-2 and TRBJ2-3, with 9 nucleotides matching TRBD2. The germline V gene has CDR1 SGHTA and CDR2 FQGNSA. With V trimmed by 2 bases and J by 5 bases, 5 bases remained unmatched. The CDR3 is 15 residues long. In nucleotides, the CDR3 is TGTGCCAGCAGCTTATTCGGCGGGAGGGTAGATACGCAGTATTTT. This encodes CASSLFGGRVDTQYF.

The chain links TRBV6-6 to TRBJ2-7; 9 bases match TRBD1. The V gene's germline CDR1 is MNHNY and CDR2 SVGAGI (reference sequence). The CDR3 loop spans 14 amino acids. The junction had 3 bases not matched to a gene; V was cut back by 2 bases and J by 4 bases. For the CDR3, the DNA is TGTGCCAGCAGTTACGGGACAGGGCGTTACGAGCAGTACTTC. It codes for CASSYGTGRYEQYF.